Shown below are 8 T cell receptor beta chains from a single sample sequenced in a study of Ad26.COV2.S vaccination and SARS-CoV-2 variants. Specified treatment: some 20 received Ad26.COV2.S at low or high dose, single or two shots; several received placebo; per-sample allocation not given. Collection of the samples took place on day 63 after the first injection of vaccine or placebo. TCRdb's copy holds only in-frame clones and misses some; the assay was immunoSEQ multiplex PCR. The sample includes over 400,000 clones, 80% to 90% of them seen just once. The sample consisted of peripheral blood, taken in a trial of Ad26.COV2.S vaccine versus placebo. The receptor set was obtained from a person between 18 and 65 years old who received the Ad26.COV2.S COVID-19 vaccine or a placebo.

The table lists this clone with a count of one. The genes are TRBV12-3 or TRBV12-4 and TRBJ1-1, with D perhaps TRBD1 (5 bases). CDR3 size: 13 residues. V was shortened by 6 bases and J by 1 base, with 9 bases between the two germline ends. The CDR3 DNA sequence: TGTGCCAGCAGACTCCAGGGGAACACTGAAGCTTTCTTT. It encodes CASRLQGNTEAFF.

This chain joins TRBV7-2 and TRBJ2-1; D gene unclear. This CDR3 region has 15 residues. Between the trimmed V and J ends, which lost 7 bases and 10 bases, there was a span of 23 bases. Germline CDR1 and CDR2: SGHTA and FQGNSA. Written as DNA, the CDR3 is TGTGCCAGCATCGACCAATCGGCTTCCTTGGGCGAGCAGTTCTTC. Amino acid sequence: CASIDQSASLGEQFF.

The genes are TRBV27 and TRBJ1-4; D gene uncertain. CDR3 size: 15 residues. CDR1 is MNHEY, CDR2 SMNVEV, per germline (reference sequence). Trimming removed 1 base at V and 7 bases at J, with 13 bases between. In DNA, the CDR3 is TGTGCCAGCAGTTTATTAGGGATGAGGAGTGAAAAACTGTTTTTT. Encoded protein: CASSLLGMRSEKLFF. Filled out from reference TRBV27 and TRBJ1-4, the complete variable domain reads EAQVTQNPRYLITVTGKKLTVTCSQNMNHEYMSWYRQDPGLGLRQIYYSMNVEVTDKGDVPEGYKVSRKEKRNFPLILESPSPNQTSLYFCASSLLGMRSEKLFFGSGTQLSVL.

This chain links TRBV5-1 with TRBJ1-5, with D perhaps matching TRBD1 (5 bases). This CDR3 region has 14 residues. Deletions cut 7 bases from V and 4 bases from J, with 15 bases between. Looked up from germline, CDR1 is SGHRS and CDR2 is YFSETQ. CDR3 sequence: CASSPWGGNQPQHF. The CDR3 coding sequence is TGCGCCAGCTCCCCGTGGGGGGGGAATCAGCCCCAGCATTTT.

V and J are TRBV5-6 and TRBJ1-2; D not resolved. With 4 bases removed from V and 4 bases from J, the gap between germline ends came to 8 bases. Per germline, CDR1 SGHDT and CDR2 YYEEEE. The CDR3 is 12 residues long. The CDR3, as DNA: TGTGCCAGCAGCGTGGCGACCTATGGCTACACCTTC. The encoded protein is CASSVATYGYTF.

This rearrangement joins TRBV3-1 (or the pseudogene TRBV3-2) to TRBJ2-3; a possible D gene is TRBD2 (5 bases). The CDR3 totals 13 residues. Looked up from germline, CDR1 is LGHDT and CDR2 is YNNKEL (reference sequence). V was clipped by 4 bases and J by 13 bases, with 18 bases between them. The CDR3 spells CASSPHEGYKKYF. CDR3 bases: TGTGCCAGCAGCCCTCACGAGGGCTATAAGAAGTATTTT.

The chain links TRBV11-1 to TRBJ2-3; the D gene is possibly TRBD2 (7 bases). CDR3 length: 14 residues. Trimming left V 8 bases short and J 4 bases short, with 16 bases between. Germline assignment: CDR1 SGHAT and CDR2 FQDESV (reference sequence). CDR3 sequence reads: CASAQGRGADTQYF. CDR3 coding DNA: TGTGCCAGCGCCCAGGGGAGGGGAGCAGATACGCAGTATTTT.

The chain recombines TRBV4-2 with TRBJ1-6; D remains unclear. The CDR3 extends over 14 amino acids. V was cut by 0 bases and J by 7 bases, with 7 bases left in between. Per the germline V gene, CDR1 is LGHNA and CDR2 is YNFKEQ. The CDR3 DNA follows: TGTGCCAGCAGCCAAGATATCGGGAATTCACCCCTCCACTTT. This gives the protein CASSQDIGNSPLHF.